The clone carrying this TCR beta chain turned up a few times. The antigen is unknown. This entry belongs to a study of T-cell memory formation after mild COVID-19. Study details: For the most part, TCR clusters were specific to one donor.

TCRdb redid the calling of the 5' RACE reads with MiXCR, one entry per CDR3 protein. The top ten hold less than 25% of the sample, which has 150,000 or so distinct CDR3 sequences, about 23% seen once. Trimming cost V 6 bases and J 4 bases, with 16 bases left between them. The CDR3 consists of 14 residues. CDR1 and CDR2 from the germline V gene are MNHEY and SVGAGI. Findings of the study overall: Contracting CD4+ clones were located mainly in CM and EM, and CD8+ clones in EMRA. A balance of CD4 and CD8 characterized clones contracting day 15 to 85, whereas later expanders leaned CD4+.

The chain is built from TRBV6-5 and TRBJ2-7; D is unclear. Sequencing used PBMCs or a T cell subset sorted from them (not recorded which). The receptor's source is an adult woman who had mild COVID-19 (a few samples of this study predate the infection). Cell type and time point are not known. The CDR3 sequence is CASRVTTEPYEQYF. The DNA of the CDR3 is TGTGCCAGCAGGGTGACGACTGAACCTTACGAGCAGTACTTC.